The 14 T cell receptor beta chains in this list originate from one sample, sequenced in a study of cytomegalovirus exposure and HLA in healthy donors. Researchers ran the PCR with 60 Vbeta and 13 Jbeta primers. The method was immunoSEQ multiplex PCR; TCRdb's version includes in-frame clones alone and lacks a portion of them. This repertoire shows roughly 170,000 clones, about 80% found once; its top ten account for around 2.2%. Input material: PBMCs. The receptors derive from a woman under 40 in good health and CMV-seronegative.

The chain couples TRBV5-1 to TRBJ1-1, with D unclear. Looked up from germline, CDR1 is SGHRS and CDR2 is YFSETQ. V was cut by 4 bases and J by 4 bases, with 8 bases left in between. The CDR3 extends over 12 amino acids. The CDR3 protein is CASSREGTEAFF. DNA for the CDR3: TGCGCCAGCAGCCGCGAGGGCACTGAAGCTTTCTTT.

This clone was seen a handful of times. The J gene is TRBJ2-1, the V gene TRBV14, with 15 bases lining up with TRBD2. The length of the CDR3 is 20 residues. Unmatched junction bases numbered 9, after V lost 0 bases and J lost 3 bases. Germline CDR1 SGHDN, CDR2 FVKESK. The CDR3 nucleotides read TGTGCCAGCAGCCAAGATCAGGGACTAGCGGGGGGCCGGCTCTACAATGAGCAGTTCTTC. Its translation: CASSQDQGLAGGRLYNEQFF.

In regard to this clone: This CDR3 is also generated by other DNA sequences in the sample. The rearrangement links TRBV7-2 to TRBJ2-5, with D perhaps TRBD1 (5 bases). The V end lost 3 bases, the J end lost 5 bases, and 10 bases lay between the germline ends. The CDR3 covers 13 residues. The V gene's germline CDR1 is SGHTA and CDR2 FQGNSA. CDR3 protein: CASSLGPGETQYF. CDR3 in DNA: TGTGCCAGCAGCTTGGGGCCTGGGGAGACCCAGTACTTC.

This clone was counted once. This chain uses TRBV7-8 with TRBJ2-5; D possibly corresponds to TRBD1 (6 bases). Germline V gene lookup returns CDR1 SGHVS and CDR2 FQNEAQ. Trimming took 5 bases from V and 3 from J, leaving 16 bases between them. The CDR3 totals 15 residues. Written as DNA, the CDR3 is TGTGCCAGCAGCCCCCGATGGCAGGGGAAAGAGACCCAGTACTTC. Protein sequence: CASSPRWQGKETQYF.

The rearrangement uses TRBV10-3 and TRBJ1-2, with 8 bases matching TRBD1. V trimming: 11 bases; J trimming: 3 bases; junction bases outside the gene matches: 8. From germline, CDR1 is ENHRY and CDR2 SYGVKD. The CDR3 loop spans 13 amino acids. The DNA for the CDR3 is TGTGCCTTCCGGGACAGGCCAGACTATGGCTACACCTTC. Translating it yields CAFRDRPDYGYTF.

The genes are TRBV7-9 and TRBJ1-1; D gene uncertain. The V end was cut by 7 bases, the J end by 1 base, with 10 bases between. The CDR3 is 13 amino acids. The germline gives CDR1 SEHNR, CDR2 FQNEAQ (reference sequence). Here the CDR3 DNA reads TGTGCCAGCACCCAAGGAGGGAACACTGAAGCTTTCTTT. Translating gives CASTQGGNTEAFF.

This chain connects TRBV5-1 to TRBJ2-7; D perhaps matches TRBD2 (5 bases). The CDR3 is made up of 13 amino acids. With 6 bases removed from V and 2 bases from J, the gap between germline ends came to 12 bases. Germline CDR1 reads SGHRS; CDR2 reads YFSETQ. The CDR3: CASTRTGTYEQYF. DNA of the CDR3: TGCGCCAGCACGCGGACGGGAACCTACGAGCAGTACTTC.

This clone was seen a single time. The chain employs TRBV5-1 and TRBJ2-7; possible D gene TRBD2, 6 bases. Germline V gene data show CDR1 as SGHRS and CDR2 as YFSETQ. The CDR3 runs to 15 residues. V lost 1 base and J lost 6, with 17 bases in between. For the CDR3, the DNA is TGCGCCAGCAGCTTGCTGACGGGAGCAGGCCGCGAGCAGTACTTC. This sequence encodes CASSLLTGAGREQYF.

As regards this clone: One end of the junction does not line up with germline, which may come from a read error. The rearrangement uses TRBV7-9 and TRBJ2-5; 8 bases match TRBD1. CDR1 and CDR2 (germline): SEHNR, FQNEAQ (reference sequence). This CDR3 region has 14 residues. The CDR3 coding sequence is TGTTCCAGCAGCCAGGACAGGGTGCAAGAGACCCAGTACTTC. Translating gives CSSSQDRVQETQYF.

V usage is TRBV5-6 and J usage is TRBJ2-2; D is unresolved. Trimming cost V 0 bases and J 3 bases, with 12 bases left between them. The CDR3 is made up of 16 amino acids. Germline V CDR1 and CDR2: SGHDT, YYEEEE. This CDR3 is CASSLAPDTHTGELFF. CDR3 in DNA: TGTGCCAGCAGCTTGGCCCCCGACACGCACACCGGGGAGCTGTTTTTT.

The CDR3 DNA reads as TGTGCCAGTGGCCTAATGGGGGGAGGAGGATACAATGAGCAGTTCTTC. Translating it yields CASGLMGGGGYNEQFF. V usage is TRBV19 and J usage is TRBJ2-1; D possibly corresponds to TRBD2 (6 bases). The V and J ends lost 8 bases and 4 bases respectively, with 21 bases between them. The CDR3 loop spans 16 amino acids. Looked up from germline, CDR1 is LNHDA and CDR2 is SQIVND (reference sequence).

The V gene is TRBV6-5, the J gene TRBJ2-7, with D possibly matching TRBD2 (5 bases). The germline V gene has CDR1 MNHEY and CDR2 SVGAGI. Trimming took off 6 bases at V and 5 bases at J, with 17 bases between the two ends. The CDR3 spans 14 residues. DNA of the CDR3: TGTGCCAGCAGCGATCTGAGGGCCGCCAACGAGCAGTACTTC. Protein sequence: CASSDLRAANEQYF.

J is TRBJ1-6 and V is TRBV28; D possibly corresponds to TRBD1 (6 bases). V lost 6 bases and J 7 bases, leaving 13 bases between the germline ends. The CDR3 is 14 amino acids. CDR1 MDHEN and CDR2 SYDVKM come from the germline V gene. The CDR3 nucleotides read TGTGCCAGCAGACCAACAGGGTTCAATTCACCCCTCCACTTT. Protein product: CASRPTGFNSPLHF.

V is TRBV7-9 and J is TRBJ1-4; 8 nucleotides line up with TRBD1. Germline values: CDR1 SEHNR, CDR2 FQNEAQ (reference sequence). This CDR3 is 17 amino acids long. Losses at the gene ends were 5 bases for V and 8 bases for J; bases not matched to a gene: 16. In DNA, the CDR3 is TGTGCCAGCAGCCGGGGCCGTCCTGGACAGGGTTTAGAAAAACTGTTTTTT. Translating it yields CASSRGRPGQGLEKLFF. The full variable domain, completed using reference TRBV7-9 and TRBJ1-4, is DTGVSQNPRHKITKRGQNVTFRCDPISEHNRLYWYRQTLGQGPEFLTYFQNEAQLEKSRLLSDRFSAERPKGSFSTLEIQRTEQGDSAMYLCASSRGRPGQGLEKLFFGSGTQLSVL.